The 18 T cell receptor beta chains below were found in one sample sequenced in a study of identical twins listed by TCRdb under 2016. The library was generated by 5' RACE. The data were produced on an Illumina HiSeq 2000. Using fastp trimming at Q25 and MiXCR clonotype assembly, TCRdb reanalyzed the public sequencing data and kept in-frame beta chains. Entries are consolidated by CDR3 protein sequence, retaining the most common genes and DNA. The sample profile shows 500,000 or so distinct CDR3 sequences; less than 25% of them were found once. Of the sample, roughly 0.9% falls within the top ten clones. This same sample was also taken into another study, of T cells expressing NK-cell markers.

Sequenced sample: CD4+ T cells sorted from blood. These receptors were taken from a young woman in good health.

This chain's CDR3 is CACLKDGANEQFF. Written as DNA, the CDR3 is TGTGCCTGCCTTAAGGACGGCGCGAATGAGCAGTTCTTC. J is TRBJ2-1 and V is TRBV2; D is uncertain. Per the germline V gene, CDR1 is SNHLY and CDR2 is FYNNEI. V lost 11 bases, J lost 7 bases, and 18 bases lay in between. The CDR3 sequence is 13 residues long.

This clonotype was seen a few times. CDR3 residues: CASIGRGLNTGELFF. CDR3 DNA: TGTGCCAGCATTGGCAGGGGATTGAACACCGGGGAGCTGTTTTTT. The chain joins TRBV27 to TRBJ2-2, with TRBD1 as a possible D gene (6 bases). Germline V gene lookup returns CDR1 MNHEY and CDR2 SMNVEV (reference sequence). V lost 7 bases to trimming and J lost 1 base, with 13 bases between them. The CDR3 sequence is 15 residues long.

This clonotype was seen a few times. In DNA, the CDR3 is TGTGCCAGCAGACCCGATCTCCCAGGGGATCGTGAAGCTTTCTTT. Translated, it gives CASRPDLPGDREAFF. The V call is TRBV6-1, the J call TRBJ1-1; the D gene is possibly TRBD1 (6 bases). Germline V CDR1 and CDR2: MNHNS, SASEGT. V shed 6 bases and J shed 7 bases, with 21 bases lying between them. The CDR3 loop spans 15 amino acids.

The chain uses TRBV29-1 and TRBJ2-2; D gene unclear. CDR3 length equals 13 residues. The V end lost 4 bases, the J end lost 4 bases, and 10 bases lay between the germline ends. The germline CDR1 and CDR2 sequences are SQVTM and ANQGSEA. The DNA for the CDR3 is TGCAGCGTTGCCAATTCTGGCACCGGGGAGCTGTTTTTT. Amino acids: CSVANSGTGELFF.

This clonotype was observed a handful of times. The rearrangement links TRBV4-3 to TRBJ1-2; no clear D gene. Trimming removed 0 bases from V and 4 bases from J, with 18 bases in between. Germline V lookup: CDR1 LGHNA, CDR2 YSLEER. This CDR3 region has 17 residues. The CDR3 DNA reads as TGCGCCAGCAGCCAAGAGGCCCTCGTGATGGTCAGCTATGGCTACACCTTC. This encodes CASSQEALVMVSYGYTF.

The rearrangement links TRBV11-2 to TRBJ2-1; 9 bases are shared with TRBD2. V was clipped by 1 base and J by 8 bases; unmatched bases: 9. Germline V gene data show CDR1 as SGHAT and CDR2 as FQNNGV. The CDR3 spans 16 residues. The CDR3 DNA is TGTGCCAGCAGCTTAGTGGGCGGGGGGGCCTGGGATGAGCAGTTCTTC. Residues: CASSLVGGGAWDEQFF. The full variable domain, in which reference TRBV11-2 and TRBJ2-1 provide the parts outside the CDR3, is EAGVAQSPRYKIIEKRQSVAFWCNPISGHATLYWYQQILGQGPKLLIQFQNNGVVDDSQLPKDRFSAERLKGVDSTLKIQPAKLEDSAVYLCASSLVGGGAWDEQFFGPGTRLTVL.

The genes are TRBV5-1 and TRBJ2-7, with a possible D match to TRBD2 (6 bases). Trimming shortened V by 4 bases and J by 3 bases, and 20 bases separated the two germline ends. Looked up from germline, CDR1 is SGHRS and CDR2 is YFSETQ. This CDR3 is built from 16 residues. CDR3: CASSRKTDYGFYEQYF. For the CDR3, the DNA is TGCGCCAGCAGCCGAAAGACGGACTACGGGTTCTACGAGCAGTACTTC.

This clonotype was recorded a few times. V gene TRBV20-1 combines with J gene TRBJ2-5, with 7 bases aligning to TRBD1. The germline V gene encodes CDR1 DFQATT and CDR2 SNEGSKA (reference sequence). The CDR3 contains 14 residues. V dropped 5 bases and J dropped 5; count of bases not matched to a gene: 11. CDR3 bases: TGCAGTGCTCCTACCCCAGGGGGAAAGGAGACCCAGTACTTC. This sequence encodes CSAPTPGGKETQYF.

This clonotype was seen repeatedly, ten times or more. The J gene is TRBJ2-3, the V gene TRBV20-1; D is undetermined. Germline assignment: CDR1 DFQATT and CDR2 SNEGSKA (reference sequence). V dropped 3 bases and J dropped 4 bases, with 5 bases sitting between them. The CDR3 has 11 amino acids. CDR3 sequence reads: CSASSPDTQYF. In DNA form, the CDR3 reads TGCAGTGCTAGTAGCCCAGATACGCAGTATTTT.

CDR3 residues: CASSQNLGAPRRQETQYF. As DNA, the CDR3 is TGCGCCAGCAGCCAGAACCTTGGGGCACCGAGACGACAAGAGACCCAGTACTTC. The chain links TRBV4-3 to TRBJ2-5; TRBD1 is a possible D gene (5 bases). Looked up from germline, CDR1 is LGHNA and CDR2 is YSLEER. The CDR3 consists of 18 residues. The V end lost 3 bases, the J end lost 2 bases, and 22 bases lay between the germline ends.

This clonotype was observed at least ten times. V gene TRBV11-3 combines with J gene TRBJ2-1; weak D call: TRBD2 (5 bases). V was trimmed by 0 bases and J by 12 bases, leaving 9 bases between them. This CDR3 comprises 12 residues. Germline CDR1 and CDR2: SGHNT and YENEEA. As DNA, the CDR3 is TGTGCCAGCAGCTTAGATCAAAGCGGGCAGTTCTTC. It yields the protein CASSLDQSGQFF. Drawing the rest from reference TRBV11-3 and TRBJ2-1, the complete variable domain is EAGVVQSPRYKIIEKKQPVAFWCNPISGHNTLYWYLQNLGQGPELLIRYENEEAVDDSQLPKDRFSAERLKGVDSTLKIQPAELGDSAVYLCASSLDQSGQFFGPGTRLTVL.

The rearrangement joins TRBV10-3 to TRBJ2-2; D is perhaps TRBD2 (5 bases). Trimming removed 3 bases at V and 4 bases at J, with 12 bases between. There are 15 residues in the CDR3. Germline lookup yields CDR1 ENHRY and CDR2 SYGVKD. The CDR3 nucleotides are TGTGCCATCAGTGAAGGTCCGGCGGGCACCGGGGAGCTGTTTTTT. Protein product: CAISEGPAGTGELFF.

There are many counts of this clonotype. The chain links TRBV12-3 or TRBV12-4 to TRBJ2-3; D unclear. Deletions cut 6 bases from V and 4 bases from J, with 2 bases between. The CDR3 runs 10 residues. The CDR3 loop reads CASRADTQYF. CDR3 coding DNA: TGTGCCAGCAGAGCAGATACGCAGTATTTT.

This clonotype turned up a few times. This chain connects TRBV20-1 to TRBJ2-5; 11 bases are shared with TRBD2. The V gene's germline CDR1 is DFQATT and CDR2 SNEGSKA (reference sequence). There are 15 residues in the CDR3. V shed 6 bases and J 4 bases; nucleotides not matched to a gene: 10. CDR3: CSARTASGRSETQYF. The CDR3 coding sequence is TGCAGTGCCCGGACGGCTAGCGGGAGGTCAGAGACCCAGTACTTC.

The sample holds many counts of this clonotype. J is TRBJ2-1 and V is TRBV7-2, with no clear D. CDR3 length: 16 residues. Trimming pared 8 bases from V and 0 bases from J, leaving 17 bases between. Germline assignment: CDR1 SGHTA and CDR2 FQGNSA. The CDR3 reads CASSALARISYNEQFF. In DNA, the CDR3 is TGTGCCAGCTCCGCCCTCGCCCGGATCTCCTACAATGAGCAGTTCTTC.

The chain employs TRBV19 and TRBJ1-1; no reliable D call. V was cut by 0 bases and J by 5 bases, with 1 base left in between. This CDR3 is built from 11 residues. CDR1 and CDR2 from the germline V gene are LNHDA and SQIVND (reference sequence). The DNA of the CDR3 is TGTGCCAGTAGTATAGAGACTGAAGCTTTCTTT. The encoded protein is CASSIETEAFF. Full variable domain (outside the CDR3, taken from reference TRBV19 and TRBJ1-1): DGGITQSPKYLFRKEGQNVTLSCEQNLNHDAMYWYRQDPGQGLRLIYYSQIVNDFQKGDIAEGYSVSREKKESFPLTVTSAQKNPTAFYLCASSIETEAFFGQGTRLTVV.

The table lists this clonotype with a few counts. The chain links TRBV5-5 to TRBJ1-4, with D unresolved. Trimming removed 6 bases at V and 3 bases at J, with 9 bases between. Per germline, CDR1 SGHKS and CDR2 YYEKEE (reference sequence). This CDR3 contains 13 residues. Here the CDR3 reads CASTQTPNEKLFF. Here the CDR3 DNA reads TGTGCCAGCACCCAAACGCCTAATGAAAAACTGTTTTTT.

V gene TRBV7-8 combines with J gene TRBJ2-6; 12 nucleotides line up with TRBD1. Trimming cost V 6 bases and J 3 bases; bases outside gene matches: 9. Germline CDR1 reads SGHVS; CDR2 reads FQNEAQ. The CDR3 length is 18 residues. CDR3 DNA: TGTGCCAGCAGACCATGGGGACAGGGGGCGTTTGGGGCCAACGTCCTGACTTTC. Its translation: CASRPWGQGAFGANVLTF.